The present entry profiles one T cell receptor beta chain with its context. The sample originates from a study of blood T cell repertoires in COVID-19. Two consecutive negative NP/OP PCR tests, clearance, or resolved symptoms defined Cohort 3 recovery. Authors' analysis steps: Amplified reference gene primers provided the basis for estimating nucleated cell counts. TCRdb's copy holds only in-frame clones and misses some; the assay was immunoSEQ multiplex PCR. V, J and clone size were drawn from that table, and D and trimming were deduced from the DNA. The sample contains 400,000 to 500,000 clones, around nine tenths of which appear only once. Deletions cut 4 bases from V and 0 bases from J, with 12 bases between. The germline V gene has CDR1 GTSNPN and CDR2 SVGIG (reference sequence). The CDR3 runs 14 residues.

The source of this sequence is a woman in her forties who had recovered from COVID-19. Sequencing used PBMCs or T cells enriched from blood (not recorded which). The chain joins TRBV30 to TRBJ2-5, with a possible D match to TRBD1 (6 bases). The CDR3 reads CAWKNRVYQETQYF. In DNA form, the CDR3 reads TGTGCCTGGAAAAACAGGGTGTACCAAGAGACCCAGTACTTC.